This T cell receptor beta chain was sequenced for a study of control samples from healthy donors and cancer patients. Germline CDR1 and CDR2: SGHRS and YFSETQ. This CDR3 region has 13 residues. Trimming cost V 4 bases and J 5 bases; bases outside gene matches: 6. Using immunoSEQ multiplex PCR, the repertoire was profiled, and TCRdb retains in-frame clones only, with some absent. In the table there are over 85,000 clones, 88% of which are singletons. The rearrangement links TRBV5-1 to TRBJ2-7, with TRBD2 matching over 7 bases. Sequencing input: PBMCs. The source is a woman aged 55-75 years with lung cancer. The CDR3, as DNA: TGCGCCAGCAGCCGGGGGGAGGGCGACGAGCAGTACTTC. Protein: CASSRGEGDEQYF.